This T cell receptor beta chain came from a study of shared clonotypes between healthy human individuals. The V gene's germline CDR1 is SGHRS and CDR2 YFSETQ. V lost 2 bases and J 3 bases, leaving 13 bases between the germline ends. The CDR3 sequence is 15 residues long. Unsorted PBMCs provided DNA that was sequenced on ten immunoSEQ deep assay plates. The table came from immunoSEQ multiplex PCR; TCRdb's copy has only in-frame clones and leaves some out. The sample has a few hundred thousand clones, around three quarters seen once. The V and J genes are TRBV5-1 and TRBJ2-3, with TRBD2 as a possible D gene (6 bases). What was sequenced was PBMCs. The TCR sequence derives from a woman in her thirties or forties in good health. Some clones in this sample may be carry-over from other donors' samples. Written as DNA, the CDR3 is TGCGCCAGCAGCTTTAGCGGCCCCCCGACAGATACGCAGTATTTT. As protein: CASSFSGPPTDTQYF. The variable domain in full, completed from reference TRBV5-1 and TRBJ2-3, reads KAGVTQTPRYLIKTRGQQVTLSCSPISGHRSVSWYQQTPGQGLQFLFEYFSETQRNKGNFPGRFSGRQFSNSRSEMNVSTLELGDSALYLCASSFSGPPTDTQYFGPGTRLTVL.